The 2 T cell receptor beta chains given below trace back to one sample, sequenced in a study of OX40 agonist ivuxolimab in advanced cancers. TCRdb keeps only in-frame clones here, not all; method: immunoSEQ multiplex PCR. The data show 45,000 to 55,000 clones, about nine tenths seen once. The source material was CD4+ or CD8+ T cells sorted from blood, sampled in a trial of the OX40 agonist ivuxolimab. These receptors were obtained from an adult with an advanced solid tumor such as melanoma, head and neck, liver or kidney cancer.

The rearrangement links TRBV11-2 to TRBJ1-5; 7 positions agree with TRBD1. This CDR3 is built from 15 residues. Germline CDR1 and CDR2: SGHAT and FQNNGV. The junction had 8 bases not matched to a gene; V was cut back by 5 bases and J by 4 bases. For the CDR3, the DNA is TGTGCCAGCAGCCCGGGACAGACTAAAAATCAGCCCCAGCATTTT. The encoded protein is CASSPGQTKNQPQHF.

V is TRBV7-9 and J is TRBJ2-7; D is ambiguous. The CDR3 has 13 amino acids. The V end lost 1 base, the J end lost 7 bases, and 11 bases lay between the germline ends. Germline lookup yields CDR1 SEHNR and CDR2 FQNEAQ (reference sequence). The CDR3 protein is CASSLEGRGEQYF. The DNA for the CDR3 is TGTGCCAGCAGCTTAGAAGGCCGTGGGGAGCAGTACTTC.